Sequencing of this T cell receptor beta chain was carried out in a study of T cell responses to AZD1222 COVID-19 vaccine. In regard to this clone: As yet, its antigen is unknown.

Overall study findings and caveats: Nearly half of the spike-specific TCRs reportedly recognize variant regions that carry no mutations.

Sequencing was performed with immunoSEQ multiplex PCR; in TCRdb, only in-frame clones are kept and a portion is missing. The sample holds just under 150,000 clones, roughly 86% seen once. This sample comprised peripheral blood, obtained 28 days after the second dose of the MenACWY control vaccine. This TCR derives from an adult who received the MenACWY meningococcal vaccine as a control.

CDR3 sequence reads: CASSLEAAGVVTEAFF. The CDR3 coding sequence is TGCGCCAGCAGCTTGGAAGCGGCAGGGGTGGTCACTGAAGCTTTCTTT. This chain joins TRBV5-1 and TRBJ1-1, with a tentative D call TRBD1 (6 bases). CDR1 SGHRS and CDR2 YFSETQ come from the germline V gene. V lost 0 bases, J lost 4 bases, and 16 bases lay in between. This CDR3 contains 16 residues.